This T cell receptor beta chain was recovered during a study of PD-1 blockade in mismatch repair-deficient tumors. The overall study: Enrolled about 2013-2017, patients had progressing, pretreated mismatch repair-deficient cancers of over nine types. Notes on the study in general: Tumor-resident clones, often absent from pretreatment blood, expanded after pembrolizumab and then contracted.

In the case of this clone: The antigen is unknown.

This table comes from immunoSEQ multiplex PCR, and its TCRdb copy is limited to in-frame clones, with some not included. Among fewer than 100,000 clones listed, roughly 80% were seen once. The CDR3 consists of 12 residues. The germline V gene has CDR1 ENHRY and CDR2 SYGVKD. V was cut by 0 bases and J by 3 bases, with 3 bases left in between. TCR sequencing covered a few patients who responded to pembrolizumab. This TCR was recovered from an adult with mismatch repair-deficient cancer. The chain carries TRBV10-3 and TRBJ2-7; D unclear. The material was peripheral blood, obtained 12 weeks after starting pembrolizumab. The CDR3 DNA sequence: TGTGCCATCAGTGAGTCTATCTACGAGCAGTACTTC. It encodes CAISESIYEQYF.